Listed below are T cell receptor beta chains from one sample, sequenced in a study of blood T cell repertoires in COVID-19. Assay: immunoSEQ multiplex PCR; the TCRdb copy retains only in-frame clones and omits some. The table has over 150,000 clones, 70% to 80% seen once. The sample was PBMCs or T cells enriched from blood (not recorded which). These receptor sequences come from a woman aged 45-65 years who had recovered from COVID-19. Each CDR3 is given with its conserved first and last residue. Fields, in order: J gene, V gene, CDR3 protein.

J gene: TRBJ2-5; V gene: TRBV6-1; CDR3 protein: CASRPGQPETQYF
J gene: TRBJ1-2; V gene: TRBV7-8; CDR3 protein: CASSLASEANYGYTF
J gene: TRBJ2-3; V gene: TRBV4-3; CDR3 protein: CASSQVGGRSDTQYF
J gene: TRBJ2-2; V gene: TRBV7-2; CDR3 protein: CASSFPTSGANTGELFF
J gene: TRBJ2-4; V gene: TRBV7-2; CDR3 protein: CASSTSSGRGLAKNIQYF
J gene: TRBJ1-1; V gene: TRBV7-7; CDR3 protein: CASSLDRNTEAFF
J gene: TRBJ2-7; V gene: TRBV3-1/TRBV3-2; CDR3 protein: CASSQLERGEQYF
J gene: TRBJ1-1; V gene: TRBV28; CDR3 protein: CASSVGTEKTEAFF
J gene: TRBJ2-7; V gene: TRBV28; CDR3 protein: CASMVGEPYEQYF
J gene: TRBJ1-1; V gene: TRBV6-5; CDR3 protein: CASSLQGTEAFF
J gene: TRBJ2-1; V gene: TRBV4-3; CDR3 protein: CASSQPGPGTGVAEQFF
J gene: TRBJ2-7; V gene: TRBV28; CDR3 protein: CASAGVRFDHEQYF
J gene: TRBJ1-4; V gene: TRBV28; CDR3 protein: CASNENGPARVKLFF
J gene: TRBJ2-3; V gene: TRBV25-1; CDR3 protein: CAAGPPSADTQYF
J gene: TRBJ2-3; V gene: TRBV9; CDR3 protein: CASSVSPGTGGSFSTDTQYF
J gene: TRBJ2-5; V gene: TRBV30; CDR3 protein: CAWGPSPGFGGETQYF
J gene: TRBJ1-6; V gene: TRBV7-9; CDR3 protein: CASSRTGGPLHF
J gene: TRBJ2-5; V gene: TRBV5-5; CDR3 protein: CASSQGRTSETQYF
J gene: TRBJ2-5; V gene: TRBV21-1; CDR3 protein: CASSKAPVQVETQYF
J gene: TRBJ1-3; V gene: TRBV21-1; CDR3 protein: CASNTTGGTGNTIYF
J gene: TRBJ2-1; V gene: TRBV30; CDR3 protein: CAWSPRSRLAEQFF
J gene: TRBJ2-7; V gene: TRBV18; CDR3 protein: CASSPPGLAGVHEQYF
J gene: TRBJ2-1; V gene: TRBV11-3; CDR3 protein: CASSPGLAGYNEQFF
J gene: TRBJ2-7; V gene: TRBV18; CDR3 protein: CASSPREISGSDYEQYF
J gene: TRBJ2-1; V gene: TRBV18; CDR3 protein: CASSPPHHTGEQFF
J gene: TRBJ2-1; V gene: TRBV10-3; CDR3 protein: CAISESASDGGNEQFF
J gene: TRBJ2-5; V gene: TRBV28; CDR3 protein: CASSLPAGETQYF
J gene: TRBJ2-2; V gene: TRBV6-5; CDR3 protein: CASSYSSGSGTGELFF
J gene: TRBJ2-7; V gene: TRBV7-9; CDR3 protein: CASSPKLRLAGEQYF
J gene: TRBJ2-4; V gene: TRBV9; CDR3 protein: CARGLAANIQYF
J gene: TRBJ2-3; V gene: TRBV19; CDR3 protein: CASSVALGTDTQYF
J gene: TRBJ1-2; V gene: TRBV28; CDR3 protein: CASSWDRGKYGYTF
J gene: TRBJ2-2; V gene: TRBV7-8; CDR3 protein: CASSLVAGVLTGELFF
J gene: TRBJ1-1; V gene: TRBV18; CDR3 protein: CASSPKSVDWNTEAFF
J gene: TRBJ2-1; V gene: TRBV28; CDR3 protein: CASRLIPGQAQFF
J gene: TRBJ1-2; V gene: TRBV5-4; CDR3 protein: CASGTDRSRIYGYTF
J gene: TRBJ2-1; V gene: TRBV5-1; CDR3 protein: CASSLGGEYNEQFF
J gene: TRBJ1-6; V gene: TRBV7-9; CDR3 protein: CASSPRTDSPLHF
J gene: TRBJ2-7; V gene: TRBV10-1; CDR3 protein: CASSEGHRSSYEQYF
J gene: TRBJ2-1; V gene: TRBV4-1; CDR3 protein: CASSQVSPPVDEQFF
J gene: TRBJ2-7; V gene: TRBV27; CDR3 protein: CASTQGGEQYF
J gene: TRBJ1-2; V gene: TRBV29-1; CDR3 protein: CSVRGDGYTF
J gene: TRBJ2-1; V gene: TRBV27; CDR3 protein: CASREGGGSNYNEQFF
J gene: TRBJ1-2; V gene: TRBV27; CDR3 protein: CASSLSHRDSSGYTF
J gene: TRBJ2-1; V gene: TRBV11-3; CDR3 protein: CASSLGRGSYNEQFF
J gene: TRBJ1-1; V gene: TRBV7-9; CDR3 protein: CASSFNREGTEAFF
J gene: TRBJ2-2; V gene: TRBV24-1; CDR3 protein: CATSDPRDRFSTGELFF
J gene: TRBJ2-2; V gene: TRBV27; CDR3 protein: CASAGVGTGELFF
J gene: TRBJ2-1; V gene: TRBV2; CDR3 protein: CASNPGGYNEQFF
J gene: TRBJ2-5; V gene: TRBV5-6; CDR3 protein: CASSYQTGGQETQYF
J gene: TRBJ2-7; V gene: TRBV3-1/TRBV3-2; CDR3 protein: CASSQDAQSSEQYF
J gene: TRBJ1-5; V gene: TRBV5-1; CDR3 protein: CASSLEGDDNQPQHF
J gene: TRBJ1-4; V gene: TRBV28; CDR3 protein: CASSPAGEGEKLFF
J gene: TRBJ2-7; V gene: TRBV5-1; CDR3 protein: CASSLGGQGAQIEQYF
J gene: TRBJ1-2; V gene: TRBV10-3; CDR3 protein: CAISESTGNHYGYTF
J gene: TRBJ2-1; V gene: TRBV19; CDR3 protein: CASSIQVYNEQFF
J gene: TRBJ1-1; V gene: TRBV29-1; CDR3 protein: CSLGGWDTEAFF
J gene: TRBJ1-5; V gene: TRBV27; CDR3 protein: CASSLLGASNQPQHF
J gene: TRBJ1-6; V gene: TRBV6-5; CDR3 protein: CASSYDGSNSPLHF
J gene: TRBJ1-2; V gene: TRBV28; CDR3 protein: CATTTIYGYTF